The 22 T cell receptor beta chains below come from one sample, sequenced in a study of vaccination and CD4 T cells after COVID-19. Treatment indicated: approximately nine-day PBMC culture with coronavirus spike peptide pools or control peptides (ViraFEST assay). Their cognate antigens are unknown. The Oncomine TCR Beta short-read assay sequenced DNA from cultured CD4+ T cells. Using its own MiXCR run on the PCR reads, TCRdb lists one record per CDR3 protein. The top ten hold about 7.5% of the sample, which has more than 15,000 distinct CDR3 sequences, roughly 55% seen once. The source material was CD4+ T cells from blood, cultured in vitro. The receptors were sampled from a human donor who had recovered from COVID-19.

This clonotype has just a few counts. The chain employs TRBV7-9 and TRBJ2-3; TRBD2 matches 8 bases. Per the germline V gene, CDR1 is SEHNR and CDR2 is FQNEAQ (reference sequence). The V gene end was trimmed by 1 base and the J gene end by 0 bases; junction bases not matched to a gene: 3. The length of the CDR3 is 16 residues. CDR3 protein: CASSLGTSGSTDTQYF. The CDR3 bases are TGTGCCAGCAGCTTAGGAACTAGCGGTAGCACAGATACGCAGTATTTT.

By share, this clonotype counts as medium-sized. The chain has TRBV27 and TRBJ1-5; D is perhaps TRBD1 (6 bases). Germline lookup yields CDR1 MNHEY and CDR2 SMNVEV (reference sequence). Trimming left V 3 bases short and J 4 bases short, with 13 bases between. The CDR3 runs 15 residues. The CDR3 bases are TGTGCCAGCAGTTTGCGGGGGCAGGGAAATCAGCCCCAGCATTTT. Translation gives CASSLRGQGNQPQHF.

The CDR3 loop reads CASSEPPGMNTEAFF. CDR3 nucleotide sequence: TGTGCCAGCAGTGAGCCTCCAGGGATGAACACTGAAGCTTTCTTT. This chain links TRBV2 with TRBJ1-1; the D gene is possibly TRBD1 (5 bases). This CDR3 region has 15 residues. Germline V CDR1 and CDR2: SNHLY, FYNNEI. V lost 3 bases and J 0 bases, leaving 11 bases between the germline ends.

The rearrangement joins TRBV7-3 to TRBJ2-3; either TRBD1 or TRBD2 may fit D (6 bases each). This CDR3 has 14 amino acids. Per the germline V gene, CDR1 is SGHTA and CDR2 is FQGTGA. V was shortened by 5 bases and J by 7 bases, with 16 bases between the two germline ends. Here the CDR3 reads CASSQGQGRHTQYF. For the CDR3, the DNA is TGTGCCAGCAGCCAGGGCCAGGGGAGGCATACGCAGTATTTT.

The chain recombines TRBV6-1 with TRBJ2-1; TRBD2 matches at 8 bases. The germline CDR1 and CDR2 sequences are MNHNS and SASEGT. The CDR3 has 16 residues. With V trimmed by 7 bases and J by 9 bases, 17 bases remained unmatched. CDR3 sequence: CASTESSNGRAIEQFF. Written as DNA, the CDR3 is TGTGCCAGCACCGAGTCGTCGAACGGGAGGGCAATTGAGCAGTTCTTC.

There are a few counts of this clonotype. V and J are TRBV9 and TRBJ1-2; D remains unclear. This CDR3 spans 13 amino acids. Germline V gives CDR1 SGDLS, CDR2 YYNGEE. V dropped 2 bases and J dropped 8 bases, with 13 bases sitting between them. The chain's CDR3 is CASSVNDLGGYTF. DNA of the CDR3: TGTGCCAGCAGCGTGAACGACCTAGGGGGCTACACCTTC.

The chain uses TRBV5-1 and TRBJ2-1, with D possibly TRBD2 on 5 matching bases. There are 14 residues in the CDR3. Germline-derived CDR1 and CDR2 are SGHRS and YFSETQ. Trimming cost V 4 bases and J 6 bases, with 14 bases left between them. The CDR3 DNA follows: TGCGCCAGCAGCCCCCTCGGGAATGCCAATGAGCAGTTCTTC. Translating it yields CASSPLGNANEQFF.

This chain joins TRBV5-1 and TRBJ2-7; D is ambiguous. There are 14 residues in the CDR3. The V end lost 4 bases, the J end lost 1 base, and 12 bases lay between the germline ends. The germline gives CDR1 SGHRS, CDR2 YFSETQ. CDR3 DNA: TGCGCCAGCAGCCCAGAGACGGTTTCCTACGAGCAGTACTTC. Translating gives CASSPETVSYEQYF. The entire variable domain, with the rest obtained from reference TRBV5-1 and TRBJ2-7, is as follows: KAGVTQTPRYLIKTRGQQVTLSCSPISGHRSVSWYQQTPGQGLQFLFEYFSETQRNKGNFPGRFSGRQFSNSRSEMNVSTLELGDSALYLCASSPETVSYEQYFGPGTRLTVT.

This chain uses TRBV6-5 with TRBJ2-7; 7 bases match TRBD1. The CDR3 has 15 amino acids. CDR1 is MNHEY, CDR2 SVGAGI, per germline. V shed 1 base and J 2 bases; nucleotides not matched to a gene: 5. The CDR3 sequence: CASSYLGQFTYEQYF. In DNA form, the CDR3 reads TGTGCCAGCAGTTACTTGGGACAGTTCACCTACGAGCAGTACTTC.

The V gene is TRBV5-4, the J gene TRBJ2-7; tentative D call: TRBD1 (5 bases). The V and J ends lost 4 bases and 7 bases respectively, with 15 bases between them. CDR1 and CDR2 (germline): SGHNT, YYREEE (reference sequence). This CDR3 is 13 amino acids long. CDR3 nucleotides: TGTGCCAGCAGCCGGCAGGGTTTGGGAGAGCAGTACTTC. Encoded protein: CASSRQGLGEQYF.

This clonotype appeared a few times. The V gene is TRBV5-1, the J gene TRBJ1-5, with unresolved D. CDR3 length: 16 amino acids. Per the germline V gene, CDR1 is SGHRS and CDR2 is YFSETQ. Trimming removed 0 bases from V and 4 bases from J, with 14 bases in between. DNA of the CDR3: TGCGCCAGCAGCTTGGGCATAACAGCGGAAAATCAGCCCCAGCATTTT. Translation: CASSLGITAENQPQHF.

The rearrangement uses TRBV6-5 and TRBJ2-3; tentative D call: TRBD2 (6 bases). The CDR3 is made up of 15 amino acids. The V gene lost 0 bases and the J gene lost 0 bases, with 7 bases spanning the gap. Germline lookup yields CDR1 MNHEY and CDR2 SVGAGI. CDR3 amino acids: CASSYSGLSTDTQYF. The CDR3 nucleotides are TGTGCCAGCAGTTACTCGGGACTCAGCACAGATACGCAGTATTTT.

This sequence joins TRBV18 and TRBJ2-7, with D perhaps matching TRBD1 or TRBD2 (5 bases each). Per the germline V gene, CDR1 is KGHSH and CDR2 is LQKENI. This CDR3 has 14 residues. Trimming shortened V by 3 bases and J by 2 bases, and 11 bases separated the two germline ends. The CDR3 DNA reads TGTGCCAGCTCACCCCCCGGGACCCCCTACGAGCAGTACTTC. As protein: CASSPPGTPYEQYF.

The genes are TRBV12-3 or TRBV12-4 and TRBJ2-1; either TRBD1 or TRBD2 may supply D (5 bases each). Trimming took off 3 bases at V and 8 bases at J, with 14 bases between the two ends. This CDR3 contains 14 residues. The CDR3: CASSLRGARDEQFF. For the CDR3, the DNA is TGTGCCAGCAGTTTGCGAGGGGCAAGGGATGAGCAGTTCTTC.

J is TRBJ2-1 and V is TRBV7-6; 8 bases line up with TRBD2. CDR3 length equals 20 residues. The junction had 16 bases not matched to a gene; V was cut back by 3 bases and J by 0 bases. Germline V gene sequence: CDR1 SGHVS, CDR2 FNYEAQ. The CDR3 is CASSFGTSGHSRRSYNEQFF. The CDR3, as DNA: TGTGCCAGCAGCTTTGGAACTAGCGGACATTCTAGACGCTCCTACAATGAGCAGTTCTTC.

The V gene is TRBV6-2 or TRBV6-3, the J gene TRBJ2-5; D possibly uses TRBD1 or TRBD2 (5 bases each). V was clipped by 0 bases and J by 5 bases, with 13 bases between them. Germline assignment: CDR1 MNHEY and CDR2 SVGEGT. This CDR3 contains 15 residues. CDR3 in amino acids: CASSYSGTTIETQYF. The CDR3 DNA reads as TGTGCCAGCAGTTACTCCGGGACGACCATCGAGACCCAGTACTTC.

This clonotype was recorded a few times. The genes are TRBV27 and TRBJ1-2; D might be TRBD1 (6 bases). Germline loops: CDR1 MNHEY, CDR2 SMNVEV (reference sequence). V lost 0 bases, J lost 4 bases, and 15 bases lay in between. This CDR3 region has 16 residues. The CDR3 DNA follows: TGTGCCAGCAGTTTATCCGGACAAGGAGGGGGCTATGGCTACACCTTC. Its protein product is CASSLSGQGGGYGYTF.

V usage is TRBV29-1 and J usage is TRBJ2-7; 8 bases align to TRBD2. The V gene end was trimmed by 7 bases and the J gene end by 0 bases; junction bases not matched to a gene: 8. Germline loops: CDR1 SQVTM, CDR2 ANQGSEA. The CDR3 is 14 amino acids. CDR3 sequence reads: CSASAGGGSYEQYF. CDR3 in DNA: TGCAGCGCCTCGGCGGGGGGTGGCTCCTACGAGCAGTACTTC.

The chain recombines TRBV15 with TRBJ1-2; a weak D match, TRBD1 (5 bases). This CDR3 is 12 amino acids long. V lost 3 bases and J 7 bases, leaving 9 bases between the germline ends. The germline gives CDR1 LNHNV, CDR2 YYDKDF (reference sequence). The CDR3 DNA sequence: TGTGCCACCAGCAGGATAACAGGTGGCTACACCTTC. Its protein is CATSRITGGYTF. Filled out from reference TRBV15 and TRBJ1-2, the complete variable domain reads DAMVIQNPRYQVTQFGKPVTLSCSQTLNHNVMYWYQQKSSQAPKLLFHYYDKDFNNEADTPDNFQSRRPNTSFCFLDIRSPGLGDTAMYLCATSRITGGYTFGSGTRLTVV.

CDR3 protein: CSARDLGLASIQETQYF. The CDR3 DNA reads as TGCAGTGCTAGAGATCTCGGACTAGCGTCGATCCAAGAGACCCAGTACTTC. The rearrangement uses TRBV20-1 and TRBJ2-5, with 9 bases aligning to TRBD2. Losses at the gene ends were 0 bases for V and 1 base for J; bases not matched to a gene: 9. This CDR3 has 17 amino acids. Germline loops: CDR1 DFQATT, CDR2 SNEGSKA (reference sequence).

The genes are TRBV7-3 and TRBJ1-6; D is possibly TRBD1 (5 bases). V lost 3 bases, J lost 9 bases, and 12 bases lay in between. CDR1 is SGHTA and CDR2 is FQGTGA in the germline V gene. The CDR3 is 14 amino acids. The CDR3 loop is CASSLGVLGSPLHF. CDR3 nucleotide sequence: TGTGCCAGCAGCTTGGGGGTTTTGGGTTCACCCCTCCACTTT.

This clonotype was picked up a small number of times. CDR3 sequence: CSAPPPWGGTEAFF. The CDR3 nucleotides are TGCAGTGCTCCCCCGCCGTGGGGTGGCACTGAAGCTTTCTTT. J is TRBJ1-1 and V is TRBV20-1; D remains ambiguous. Germline lookup yields CDR1 DFQATT and CDR2 SNEGSKA (reference sequence). V was clipped by 5 bases and J by 4 bases, with 17 bases between them. The CDR3 loop spans 14 amino acids.